A selection of T cell receptor beta chains follows, all from one sample in a study of CD39 and CD103 CD8 tumor-infiltrating T cells. Clones were sequenced by immunoSEQ multiplex PCR, and TCRdb holds only the in-frame ones, with some missing. The table lists roughly 3,500 clones, approximately 57% of them singletons, with around 25% in the top ten. Sequenced material: CD39- CD103- CD8+ T cells sorted from the tumor. All receptors come from a human donor with head and neck squamous cell carcinoma. The conserved cysteine and the conserved F or W are not part of the CDR3 here. The order of the fields is V gene, J gene, CDR3 protein.

TRBV7-2	TRBJ1-3	ASSHGDSSGNTIY
TRBV5-8	TRBJ1-5	ASSFGDRQPQH
TRBV28	TRBJ1-2	ASSRDRANYGYT
TRBV6-5	TRBJ1-1	ASSFTGKGSTEAF
TRBV4-3	TRBJ1-5	ASSQNSDSSNQPQH
TRBV12-5	TRBJ2-3	ANLGTHRADTQY
TRBV11-2	TRBJ2-5	ASSFTYWGQETQY
TRBV4-3	TRBJ2-4	ASSQTSGGAFWNIQY
TRBV7-3	TRBJ1-6	ASSRTRWGDSRSYNSPLH
TRBV27	TRBJ2-1	ASSPEAAYNEQF
TRBV2	TRBJ1-6	ASSPSVGSSYNSPLH
TRBV27	TRBJ2-7	ASMGGASYEQY
TRBV28	TRBJ1-2	ASSLRGYGYT
TRBV7-6	TRBJ1-5	ASSANLAPNQPQH
TRBV13	TRBJ2-7	ASSLRFGGSDEQY
TRBV5-1	TRBJ2-1	ASSFSRLGSYNEQF
TRBV7-6	TRBJ2-7	ASSPDSSEEQY
TRBV5-5	TRBJ2-5	ASSFTLAAETQY
TRBV6-1	TRBJ2-7	ASSGAYEQY
TRBV5-1	TRBJ2-7	ASSLSRQGTYEQY
TRBV29-1	TRBJ1-1	SVSPGGTGRNTEAF
TRBV23-1	TRBJ2-7	ASSHSACGGQY
TRBV2	TRBJ1-5	ASRDRQGGNQPQH
TRBV6-6	TRBJ2-5	ASSLAGGRQETQY
TRBV5-4	TRBJ1-1	ASSQDSGGNTEAF
TRBV28	TRBJ2-5	ASSLWQGKEIQY
TRBV4-1	TRBJ2-7	ASSQDGTPGYEQY
TRBV28	TRBJ2-2	ASLGPGELF
TRBV13	TRBJ1-2	ASSSRGQGDRGYT
TRBV4-1	TRBJ2-1	ASSQDESAGAYNEQF
TRBV14	TRBJ2-6	ASSLFNASEGAGANVLT
TRBV4-2	TRBJ2-7	ASSPRTGLTYEQY
TRBV7-8	TRBJ2-7	ASSLSGGQEPYEQY
TRBV21-1	TRBJ2-3	ASSKNRASGEPTDTQY
TRBV7-6	TRBJ2-5	ASSLALGHETQY
TRBV14	TRBJ1-4	ASSRTGLRQKLF
TRBV4-3	TRBJ2-7	ASSQDPPGGSYEQY
TRBV7-6	TRBJ1-5	ASSSRARQVSNQPQH
TRBV4-1	TRBJ2-7	ASSQGSGMGWDEQY
TRBV10-3	TRBJ2-2	AISAGTKNTGELF
TRBV5-1	TRBJ2-3	ASSLQASGGQGDTQY
TRBV7-8	TRBJ2-1	ASSLRQGSNEQF
TRBV27	-	ASSFQGADEQY
TRBV19	TRBJ1-5	ASSIWDIYQPQH